One sample yielded the 32 T cell receptor beta chains listed below, sequenced in a study of blood T cell repertoires in COVID-19. TCRdb keeps only in-frame clones here, not all; method: immunoSEQ multiplex PCR. The repertoire holds approximately 110,000 clones, approximately 85% seen once, with just over 5.5% in the top ten. Sequencing was done on a sample of peripheral blood. Receptors originate from a woman aged 55 to 70 with COVID-19, enrolled during active disease.

This chain links TRBV29-1 with TRBJ1-2, with D hard to call. V lost 4 bases to trimming and J lost 4 bases, with 13 bases between them. The CDR3 loop spans 13 amino acids. Germline loops: CDR1 SQVTM, CDR2 ANQGSEA. CDR3 DNA: TGCAGCGTTGGGAGGCGGCTTATCTATGGCTACACCTTC. Protein sequence: CSVGRRLIYGYTF. The variable domain in full, with the rest retrieved from reference TRBV29-1 and TRBJ1-2, is SAVISQKPSRDICQRGTSLTIQCQVDSQVTMMFWYRQQPGQSLTLIATANQGSEATYESGFVIDKFPISRPNLTFSTLTVSNMSPEDSSIYLCSVGRRLIYGYTFGSGTRLTVV.

The CDR3 DNA is TGCGCCAGCAGCTTACCGGCAGGGAGGGGTTCCACCTTC. As protein: CASSLPAGRGSTF. The rearrangement joins TRBV5-1 to TRBJ1-2; a possible D gene is TRBD1 (5 bases). Germline-derived CDR1 and CDR2 are SGHRS and YFSETQ. V lost 2 bases and J 13 bases, leaving 18 bases between the germline ends. The CDR3 is made up of 13 amino acids.

The chain carries TRBV7-5 and TRBJ2-7; the table names TRBD1, a call not compared with the DNA. TRBV7-5 represents a pseudogene. The CDR3 contains 16 residues. For the CDR3, the DNA is TGTGCCAGAAGCACACGGGGGACAGTTAGCTCCTACGAGCAGTACTTC. Encoded protein: CARSTRGTVSSYEQYF.

The chain is built from TRBV10-3 and TRBJ1-6; no firm D call. The germline gives CDR1 ENHRY, CDR2 SYGVKD. V was trimmed by 3 bases and J by 6 bases, leaving 12 bases between them. The length of the CDR3 is 15 residues. The chain's CDR3 is CAISEGVASNSPLHF. The CDR3 region has the DNA TGTGCCATCAGTGAAGGAGTCGCCAGTAATTCACCCCTCCACTTT.

The rearrangement joins TRBV23-1 to TRBJ2-7, with D unresolved. TRBV23-1 is an ORF; its function is uncertain. The CDR3 is 15 amino acids. Trimming shortened V by 7 bases and J by 3 bases, and 19 bases separated the two germline ends. The CDR3 reads CASTEASHRIYEQYF. CDR3 coding DNA: TGCGCCAGCACGGAAGCGTCCCACCGGATCTACGAGCAGTACTTC.

The DNA for the CDR3 is TGTGCTATGGGTTTGGGGGGGACTGGAGGGGAACAAGAGACCCAGTACTTC. Translated: CAMGLGGTGGEQETQYF. V gene TRBV12-5 combines with J gene TRBJ2-5; 7 bases fit TRBD2. V lost 10 bases to trimming and J lost 2 bases; unmatched junction nucleotides: 19. Germline CDR1 LGHNT, CDR2 FRNRAP. The CDR3 is 17 amino acids.

This sequence joins TRBV19 and TRBJ1-5; 9 bases line up with TRBD1. The J segment lost 3 bases and the V segment lost 6 bases, leaving 6 bases of the junction unmatched. The CDR3 loop spans 15 amino acids. In germline, CDR1 is LNHDA, CDR2 SQIVND (reference sequence). CDR3 loop: CASSLTGGLNQPQHF. CDR3 DNA sequence: TGTGCCAGTAGCCTGACAGGGGGTCTCAATCAGCCCCAGCATTTT.

The J gene is TRBJ1-5, the V gene TRBV25-1; TRBD1 might be the D (6 bases). CDR3 length: 14 amino acids. V was pared by 4 bases and J by 6 bases, with 13 bases between. From germline, CDR1 is MGHDK and CDR2 SYGVNS. DNA of the CDR3: TGTGCCAGCAGTGCCTTAGGGGGGGCTCAGCCCCAGCATTTT. It yields the protein CASSALGGAQPQHF.

This sequence joins TRBV5-1 and TRBJ2-3, with 8 positions matching TRBD2. Germline V gene data show CDR1 as SGHRS and CDR2 as YFSETQ. The J segment lost 0 bases and the V segment lost 6 bases, leaving 6 bases of the junction unmatched. The CDR3 is made up of 15 amino acids. This CDR3 is CASTGGERSTDTQYF. The CDR3 DNA follows: TGCGCCAGCACCGGGGGGGAGCGAAGCACAGATACGCAGTATTTT. Looking up the rest from reference TRBV5-1 and TRBJ2-3 gives the full variable domain: KAGVTQTPRYLIKTRGQQVTLSCSPISGHRSVSWYQQTPGQGLQFLFEYFSETQRNKGNFPGRFSGRQFSNSRSEMNVSTLELGDSALYLCASTGGERSTDTQYFGPGTRLTVL.

This clone was seen a few times. This sequence joins TRBV9 and TRBJ2-5; 7 bases are a match to TRBD2. This CDR3 is built from 14 residues. J was trimmed by 1 base and V by 4 bases; bases with no gene match: 4. Per germline, CDR1 SGDLS and CDR2 YYNGEE. The CDR3 DNA reads TGTGCCAGCAGCAAGCGGGGAGGCCAAGAGACCCAGTACTTC. Translating gives CASSKRGGQETQYF.

J is TRBJ1-1 and V is TRBV5-4; no clear D. CDR3 length: 13 amino acids. Germline V gene lookup returns CDR1 SGHNT and CDR2 YYREEE (reference sequence). V gave up 7 bases and J gave up 3 bases, with 13 bases separating them. The CDR3 bases are TGTGCCAGCCATAGAGGGTTGGACACTGAAGCTTTCTTT. Amino acid sequence: CASHRGLDTEAFF.

The chain employs TRBV7-9 and TRBJ2-5; a weak D match, TRBD2 (6 bases). CDR1 and CDR2 from the germline V gene are SEHNR and FQNEAQ (reference sequence). V gave up 3 bases and J gave up 2 bases, with 13 bases separating them. The CDR3 consists of 15 residues. CDR3: CASSFLYGTQETQYF. The CDR3 DNA follows: TGTGCCAGCAGCTTCCTTTACGGGACTCAAGAGACCCAGTACTTC.

This clone was detected only a few times. V gene TRBV25-1 combines with J gene TRBJ2-3; the D gene is possibly TRBD2 (5 bases). The V and J ends lost 1 base and 5 bases respectively, with 10 bases between them. Germline CDR1 MGHDK, CDR2 SYGVNS. CDR3 length: 14 amino acids. CDR3 in amino acids: CASSELGSQDTQYF. The CDR3 DNA sequence: TGTGCCAGCAGTGAATTAGGGAGTCAAGATACGCAGTATTTT. Supplemented by reference TRBV25-1 and TRBJ2-3, the full variable domain reads EADIYQTPRYLVIGTGKKITLECSQTMGHDKMYWYQQDPGMELHLIHYSYGVNSTEKGDLSSESTVSRIRTEHFPLTLESARPSHTSQYLCASSELGSQDTQYFGPGTRLTVL.

The chain joins TRBV9 to TRBJ2-5; 9 bases are shared with TRBD2. This CDR3 is built from 16 residues. The V segment lost 0 bases and the J segment 4 bases; nucleotides outside the gene matches: 7. CDR1 is SGDLS and CDR2 is YYNGEE in the germline V gene. DNA for the CDR3: TGTGCCAGCAGCGTAGATGTGCGGGGGGGCCGAGAGACCCAGTACTTC. Its protein is CASSVDVRGGRETQYF.

The CDR3 bases are TGTGCCAGCAGGGACAGGGGGCTATTTAACACTGAAGCTTTCTTT. Amino acid sequence: CASRDRGLFNTEAFF. This chain joins TRBV2 and TRBJ1-1; TRBD1 aligns across 11 bases. The CDR3 has 15 residues. The ends lost 6 bases at V and 2 bases at J; junction bases unmatched: 5. Per the germline V gene, CDR1 is SNHLY and CDR2 is FYNNEI.

V gene TRBV5-1 combines with J gene TRBJ2-5; the D gene is possibly TRBD1 (5 bases). In germline, CDR1 is SGHRS, CDR2 YFSETQ. This CDR3 has 13 residues. Trimming took 1 base from V and 3 from J, leaving 7 bases between them. The DNA for the CDR3 is TGCGCCAGCAGCTTGACAGGAAAAGAGACCCAGTACTTC. Protein product: CASSLTGKETQYF.

Worth noting for this clone: A junction end diverges from the germline sequence, so it may reflect a read error. The chain recombines TRBV7-7 with TRBJ2-2; tentative D call: TRBD1 (6 bases). CDR1 is SSHAT and CDR2 is FNYEAQ in the germline V gene (reference sequence). This CDR3 comprises 13 residues. Written as DNA, the CDR3 is TGTGCTAGCAGCGCAGGGGTTGCCGGGGAGCTGTTTTTT. Translating gives CASSAGVAGELFF.

The chain links TRBV5-6 to TRBJ1-1; a possible D gene is TRBD1 (6 bases). Germline V gene sequence: CDR1 SGHDT, CDR2 YYEEEE. With 2 bases removed from V and 0 bases from J, the gap between germline ends came to 14 bases. CDR3 length: 16 residues. The CDR3 DNA reads as TGTGCCAGCAGCTTCCAGGGGCCCTTAATGAACACTGAAGCTTTCTTT. Residues: CASSFQGPLMNTEAFF.

The rearrangement joins TRBV6-2 or TRBV6-3 to TRBJ1-5; tentative D call: TRBD1 (6 bases). This CDR3 spans 15 amino acids. Germline CDR1 is MNHEY and CDR2 is SVGEGT. The ends were cut back, 1 base at V and 6 bases at J, with 13 bases in the middle. CDR3: CASSYLGGGAQPQHF. CDR3 sequence (DNA): TGTGCCAGCAGTTACTTGGGAGGGGGAGCTCAGCCCCAGCATTTT.

V and J are TRBV27 and TRBJ2-7, with a tentative D call TRBD1 (5 bases). Germline V CDR1 and CDR2: MNHEY, SMNVEV (reference sequence). There are 19 residues in the CDR3. Between the trimmed V and J ends, which lost 4 bases and 3 bases, there was a span of 28 bases. This CDR3 reads CASSSIIRDSLGFYYEQYF. CDR3 DNA sequence: TGTGCCAGCAGTTCAATTATACGCGACAGCCTCGGATTTTACTACGAGCAGTACTTC.

The V call is TRBV5-6, the J call TRBJ1-2; D unresolved. Germline CDR1 reads SGHDT; CDR2 reads YYEEEE. V was trimmed by 2 bases and J by 7 bases, leaving 15 bases between them. The CDR3 is made up of 14 amino acids. In DNA form, the CDR3 reads TGTGCCAGCAGCTTCGGAATCCAAATAGCTGGCTACACCTTC. Its translation is CASSFGIQIAGYTF.

The chain recombines TRBV4-1 with TRBJ1-5; TRBD1 agrees at 8 bases. CDR3 length equals 16 residues. Germline loops: CDR1 MGHRA, CDR2 YSYEKL. The V segment lost 1 base and the J segment 2 bases; nucleotides outside the gene matches: 4. The CDR3 here is CASSQVLQGGNQPQHF. DNA of the CDR3: TGCGCCAGCAGCCAAGTGTTACAGGGGGGCAATCAGCCCCAGCATTTT.

The chain is built from TRBV6-6 and TRBJ1-2; TRBD1 is a possible D gene (6 bases). Trimming removed 4 bases at V and 7 bases at J, with 13 bases between. This CDR3 comprises 13 residues. Germline loops: CDR1 MNHNY, CDR2 SVGAGI (reference sequence). The CDR3 DNA follows: TGTGCCAGCAGTTCCCCAGGGGTTTCTGGCTACACCTTC. Protein product: CASSSPGVSGYTF.

This clone was seen just once. The chain has TRBV28 and TRBJ2-7, with TRBD2 matching 8 bases. The V and J ends lost 4 bases and 5 bases, in that order; junction bases with no gene match: 4. The CDR3 totals 13 residues. CDR1 is MDHEN and CDR2 is SYDVKM in the germline V gene. The CDR3 protein is CASSWTSSHEQYF. The CDR3 DNA reads as TGTGCCAGCAGTTGGACTAGCTCTCACGAGCAGTACTTC.

V and J are TRBV5-4 and TRBJ1-1; TRBD1 is a possible D gene (6 bases). The CDR3 has 15 residues. Trimming shortened V by 0 bases and J by 3 bases, and 12 bases separated the two germline ends. The germline CDR1 and CDR2 sequences are SGHNT and YYREEE (reference sequence). The CDR3 DNA reads as TGTGCCAGCAGCTTGGCGGGGGGCAAATACACTGAAGCTTTCTTT. Protein product: CASSLAGGKYTEAFF.

The rearrangement links TRBV11-2 to TRBJ1-1, with a weak D call TRBD1 (6 bases). The CDR3 is made up of 16 amino acids. Trimming removed 1 base from V and 1 base from J, with 13 bases in between. Germline V gene sequence: CDR1 SGHAT, CDR2 FQNNGV. The CDR3 is CASSLGPGQENTEAFF. CDR3 bases: TGTGCCAGCAGCTTAGGACCGGGACAAGAGAACACTGAAGCTTTCTTT.

This clone has only a few counts. The rearrangement joins TRBV3-1 (or the pseudogene TRBV3-2) to TRBJ2-1, with 10 bases fitting TRBD2. The CDR3 covers 17 residues. The V and J ends lost 4 bases and 7 bases, in that order; junction bases with no gene match: 13. CDR1 LGHDT and CDR2 YNNKEL come from the germline V gene (reference sequence). Here the CDR3 DNA reads TGTGCCAGCAGCCCAAAACTGAGCGGGGGGGCCGAGAATGAGCAGTTCTTC. This sequence encodes CASSPKLSGGAENEQFF.

The chain joins TRBV27 to TRBJ2-5; 8 nucleotides align to TRBD1. The CDR3 extends over 15 amino acids. The V segment lost 7 bases and the J segment 7 bases; nucleotides outside the gene matches: 14. From germline, CDR1 is MNHEY and CDR2 SMNVEV (reference sequence). In DNA form, the CDR3 reads TGTGCCAGCAAAGGGGCGGACAGGGTTCGGGGGACCCAGTACTTC. Amino acid sequence: CASKGADRVRGTQYF.

The V call is TRBV4-3, the J call TRBJ2-1; 13 positions agree with TRBD2. After removal of 4 bases from V and 5 bases from J, the junction contained 2 bases not matched to a gene. Germline CDR1 and CDR2: LGHNA and YSLEER. The CDR3 has 15 amino acids. CDR3 in DNA: TGCGCCAGCAGCCTAGGGACTAGCGGGAACAATGAGCAGTTCTTC. The encoded protein is CASSLGTSGNNEQFF.

The CDR3 loop reads CASSSPPGQPIGNTIYF. CDR3 sequence (DNA): TGTGCCAGCAGCTCGCCTCCGGGACAGCCTATTGGAAACACCATATATTTT. This rearrangement joins TRBV7-2 to TRBJ1-3; TRBD1 agrees at 7 bases. Trimming removed 4 bases from V and 3 bases from J; junction bases left unmatched: 12. CDR3 length: 17 amino acids. From germline, CDR1 is SGHTA and CDR2 FQGNSA.

The chain links TRBV13 to TRBJ2-2; weak D call: TRBD2 (5 bases). Trimming took 5 bases from V and 1 from J, leaving 14 bases between them. The germline V gene encodes CDR1 PRHDT and CDR2 FYEKMQ (reference sequence). CDR3 size: 16 residues. CDR3 protein: CASSLWTQRNTGELFF. DNA of the CDR3: TGTGCCAGCAGCCTGTGGACTCAGCGGAACACCGGGGAGCTGTTTTTT.

This clone has just a few counts. The V call is TRBV5-4, the J call TRBJ1-1, with D unclear. The CDR3 loop spans 15 amino acids. Trimming shortened V by 0 bases and J by 0 bases, and 9 bases separated the two germline ends. CDR1 and CDR2 (germline): SGHNT, YYREEE (reference sequence). This CDR3 reads CASSLGGNMNTEAFF. The CDR3 DNA follows: TGTGCCAGCAGCTTGGGAGGAAACATGAACACTGAAGCTTTCTTT.